This entry describes one TCR beta chain. What it binds is unknown. The data stem from a study of a mutant IDH1 vaccine in newly diagnosed glioma. Study information: Most had both radiotherapy and temozolomide beforehand; others had only one.

The CDR3 runs to 14 residues. Germline-derived CDR1 and CDR2 are ENHRY and SYGVKD. With 0 bases removed from V and 7 bases from J, the gap between germline ends came to 13 bases. Clones were read by immunoSEQ multiplex PCR, and TCRdb kept only the in-frame ones, dropping some. The data show 40,000 to 50,000 clones, over 75% seen once. Regarding time point: week 35, safety follow-up. Vaccination comprised doses that each held 300 ug of mutant IDH1 20-mer peptide, plus topical imiquimod. The input for sequencing was PBMCs, taken from a glioma patient whose treatment included an IDH1 peptide vaccine. V gene TRBV10-3 combines with J gene TRBJ2-7; tentative D call: TRBD2 (7 bases). This TCR was sampled from a man aged 40-55 years with glioma. CDR3 sequence (DNA): TGTGCCATCAGTGAGTCGGGGGGGGCCCGGGAGCAGTACGTC. It specifies CAISESGGAREQYV.